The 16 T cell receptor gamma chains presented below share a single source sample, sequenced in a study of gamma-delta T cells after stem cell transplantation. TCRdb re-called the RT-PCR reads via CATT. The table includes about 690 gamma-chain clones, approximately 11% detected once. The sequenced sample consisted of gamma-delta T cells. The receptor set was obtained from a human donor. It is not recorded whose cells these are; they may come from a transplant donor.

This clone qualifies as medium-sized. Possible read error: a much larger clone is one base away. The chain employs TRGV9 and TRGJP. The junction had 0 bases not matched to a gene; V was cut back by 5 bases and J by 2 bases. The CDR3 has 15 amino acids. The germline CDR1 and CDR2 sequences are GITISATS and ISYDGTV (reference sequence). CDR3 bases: TGTGCCTTGTGGGGGCAAGAGTTGGGCAAAAAAATCAAGGTATTT. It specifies CALWGQELGKKIKVF.

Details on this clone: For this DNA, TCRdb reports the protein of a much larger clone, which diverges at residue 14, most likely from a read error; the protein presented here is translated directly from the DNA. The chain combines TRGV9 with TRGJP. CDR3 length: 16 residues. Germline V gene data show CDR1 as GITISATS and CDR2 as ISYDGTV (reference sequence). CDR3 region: CALWEEQELGKKIEVF. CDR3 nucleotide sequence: TGTGCCTTGTGGGAGGAGCAAGAGTTGGGCAAAAAAATCGAGGTATTT.

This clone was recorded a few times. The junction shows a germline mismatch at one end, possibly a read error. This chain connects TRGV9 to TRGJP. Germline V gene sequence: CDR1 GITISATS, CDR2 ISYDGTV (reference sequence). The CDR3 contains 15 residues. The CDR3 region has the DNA TGCGCCTTGTGGATAGTTGAGTTGGGCAAAAAAATCAAGGTATTT. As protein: CALWIVELGKKIKVF.

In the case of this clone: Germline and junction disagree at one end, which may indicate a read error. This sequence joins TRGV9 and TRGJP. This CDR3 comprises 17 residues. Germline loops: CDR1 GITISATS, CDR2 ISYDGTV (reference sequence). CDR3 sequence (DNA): TGTGCCTTGTGGGAGCACGAGGTCATGTTGGGCAAAAAAATCAAGGTATTC. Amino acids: CALWEHEVMLGKKIKVF.

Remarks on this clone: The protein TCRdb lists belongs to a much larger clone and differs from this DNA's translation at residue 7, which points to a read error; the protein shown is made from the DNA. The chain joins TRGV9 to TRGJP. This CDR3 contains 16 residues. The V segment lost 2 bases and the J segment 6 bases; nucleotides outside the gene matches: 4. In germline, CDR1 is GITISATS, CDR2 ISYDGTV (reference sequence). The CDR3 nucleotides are TGTGCCTTGTGGGAGGAGGCAGAGTTGGGCAAAAAAATCAAGGTATTT. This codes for CALWEEAELGKKIKVF.

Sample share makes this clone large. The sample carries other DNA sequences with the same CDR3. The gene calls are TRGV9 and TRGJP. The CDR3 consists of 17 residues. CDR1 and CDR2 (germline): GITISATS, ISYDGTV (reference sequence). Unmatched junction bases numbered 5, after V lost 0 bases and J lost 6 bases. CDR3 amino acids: CALWEVQGELGKKIKVF. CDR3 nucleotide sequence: TGTGCCTTGTGGGAGGTGCAGGGAGAGTTGGGCAAAAAAATCAAGGTATTT.

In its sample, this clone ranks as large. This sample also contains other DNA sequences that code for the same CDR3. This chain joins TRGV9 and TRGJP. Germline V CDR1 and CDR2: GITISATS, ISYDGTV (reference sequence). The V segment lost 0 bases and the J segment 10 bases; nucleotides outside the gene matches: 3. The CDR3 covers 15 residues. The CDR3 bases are TGTGCCTTGTGGGAGGTGGGATTGGGCAAAAAAATCAAGGTATTT. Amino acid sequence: CALWEVGLGKKIKVF.

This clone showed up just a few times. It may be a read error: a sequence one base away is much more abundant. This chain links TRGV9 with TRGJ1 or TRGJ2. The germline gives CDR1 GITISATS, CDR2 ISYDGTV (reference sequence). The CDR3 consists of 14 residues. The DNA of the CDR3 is TGTGCCCTGTGGGAAAAAATTAGAGGTTATAAGAAACTCTTT. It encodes CALWEKIRGYKKLF.

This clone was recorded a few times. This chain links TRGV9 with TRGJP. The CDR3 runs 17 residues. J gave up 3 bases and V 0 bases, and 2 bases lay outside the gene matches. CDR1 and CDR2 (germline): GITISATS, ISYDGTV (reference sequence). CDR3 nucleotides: TGTGCCTTGTGGGAGGTGAAGCAAGAGTTGGGCAAAAAAATCAAGGTATTT. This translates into CALWEVKQELGKKIKVF.

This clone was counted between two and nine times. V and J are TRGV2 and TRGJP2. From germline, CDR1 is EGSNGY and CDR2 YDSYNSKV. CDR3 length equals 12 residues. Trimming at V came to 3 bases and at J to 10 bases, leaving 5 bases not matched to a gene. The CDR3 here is CATWDRLWIKTF. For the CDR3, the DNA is TGTGCCACCTGGGACAGGCTTTGGATCAAGACGTTT.

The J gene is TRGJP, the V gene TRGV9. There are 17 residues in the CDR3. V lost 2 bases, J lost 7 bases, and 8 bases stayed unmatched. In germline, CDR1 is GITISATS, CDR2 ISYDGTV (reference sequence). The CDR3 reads CALWEASSELGKKIKVF. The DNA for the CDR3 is TGTGCCTTGTGGGAGGCCTCTTCGGAGTTGGGCAAAAAAATCAAGGTATTT.

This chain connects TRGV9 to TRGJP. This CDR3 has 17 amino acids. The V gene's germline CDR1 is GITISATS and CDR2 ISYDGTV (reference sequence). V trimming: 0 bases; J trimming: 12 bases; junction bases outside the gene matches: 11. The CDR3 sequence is CALWEVLRPSGKKIKVF. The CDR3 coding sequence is TGTGCCTTGTGGGAGGTGCTAAGGCCCTCGGGCAAAAAAATCAAGGTATTT.

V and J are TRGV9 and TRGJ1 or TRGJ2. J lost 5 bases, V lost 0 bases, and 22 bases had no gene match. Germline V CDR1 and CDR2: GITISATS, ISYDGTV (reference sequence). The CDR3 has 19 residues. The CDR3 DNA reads TGTGCCTTGTGGGAGGTGCGGAAAAGTCAACCATTAGTTAATTATAAGAAACTCTTT. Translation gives CALWEVRKSQPLVNYKKLF.

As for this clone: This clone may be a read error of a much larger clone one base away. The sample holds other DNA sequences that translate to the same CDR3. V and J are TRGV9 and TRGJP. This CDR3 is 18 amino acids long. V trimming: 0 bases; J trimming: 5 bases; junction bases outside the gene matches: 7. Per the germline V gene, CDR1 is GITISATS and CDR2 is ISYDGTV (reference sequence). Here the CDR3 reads CALWEVLRKELGKKIKVF. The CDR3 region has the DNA TGTGCCTTGTGGGAGGTGTTACGAAAAGAGTTGGGCAAAAAAATCAAGGTATTT.

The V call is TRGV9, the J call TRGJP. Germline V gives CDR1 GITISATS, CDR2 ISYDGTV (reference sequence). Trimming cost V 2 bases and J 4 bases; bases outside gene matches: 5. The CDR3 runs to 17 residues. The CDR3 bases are TGTGCCTTGTGGGAGGCTATTCAAGAGTTGGGCAAAAAAATCAAGGTATTT. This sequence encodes CALWEAIQELGKKIKVF.

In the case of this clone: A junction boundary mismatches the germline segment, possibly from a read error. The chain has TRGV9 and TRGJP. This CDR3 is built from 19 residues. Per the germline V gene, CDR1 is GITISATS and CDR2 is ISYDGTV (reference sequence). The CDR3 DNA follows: TGTGCCTTGGGGGAGTGGACCCTCATGCAAGAGTTGGGCAAAAAAATCAAGGTATTT. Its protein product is CALGEWTLMQELGKKIKVF.